The present TCR beta chain was sequenced within a study of blood T cell repertoires in COVID-19. Whole-study context: Each recovered donor of Cohort 3 presented with two negative PCRs, clearance, or symptom resolution. The origin of the acute and convalescent COVID-19 samples was the United States, Italy and Spain. Nucleic acid was either cDNA or gDNA, and it came from T cells, B-cell-depleted T cells, or PBMCs.

Clones were read by immunoSEQ multiplex PCR, and TCRdb kept only the in-frame ones, dropping some. The sample has fewer than 200,000 clones, more than 85% seen once. Living in 24 US areas, the participants were between roughly 18 and 95 years of age. The CDR3 has 13 amino acids. Trimming shortened V by 5 bases and J by 4 bases, and 12 bases separated the two germline ends. Looked up from germline, CDR1 is SQVTM and CDR2 is ANQGSEA. The genes are TRBV29-1 and TRBJ2-1; TRBD1 is a possible D gene (6 bases). The origin of this receptor is a woman in her 40s in a cohort exposed to, infected with or recovered from COVID-19 (not recorded which). The material sequenced was PBMCs or T cells enriched from blood (not recorded which). The DNA of the CDR3 is TGCAGCGTTACAGGGATACCGTACAATGAGCAGTTCTTC. Protein product: CSVTGIPYNEQFF.